This passage covers 25 T cell receptor beta chains from one sample sequenced in a study of PD-L1 blockade in urothelial cancer. Time point given: pretreatment peripheral blood. Sequencing used immunoSEQ multiplex PCR; TCRdb keeps in-frame clones, though not all of them. The table has approximately 52,000 clones, 85% seen once. This sample comprised PBMCs, obtained around atezolizumab (anti-PD-L1) treatment. The receptors originated from a man between 65 and 79 years old with urothelial cancer.

J is TRBJ2-3 and V is TRBV5-4, with 15 bases that match TRBD2. Trimming at V came to 4 bases and at J to 3 bases, leaving 3 bases not matched to a gene. There are 16 residues in the CDR3. In germline, CDR1 is SGHNT, CDR2 YYREEE (reference sequence). CDR3 loop: CASSQGTSGRTDTQYF. The CDR3 bases are TGTGCCAGCAGCCAAGGGACTAGCGGGAGGACAGATACGCAGTATTTT.

V is TRBV9 and J is TRBJ2-4; tentative D call: TRBD2 (5 bases). The CDR3 sequence is 17 residues long. V was trimmed by 0 bases and J by 0 bases, leaving 13 bases between them. Germline CDR1 SGDLS, CDR2 YYNGEE. CDR3 in DNA: TGTGCCAGCAGCGTAGGGGGAGACCGATTAGCCAAAAACATTCAGTACTTC. Translation: CASSVGGDRLAKNIQYF.

The chain couples TRBV30 to TRBJ1-2; possibly TRBD1 for D (6 bases). Germline V gene sequence: CDR1 GTSNPN, CDR2 SVGIG (reference sequence). This CDR3 has 13 residues. Trimming shortened V by 3 bases and J by 7 bases, and 15 bases separated the two germline ends. DNA of the CDR3: TGTGCCTGGAGGGCCCTGGGGGCCGGTGGCTACACCTTC. It is translated as CAWRALGAGGYTF.

The gene calls are TRBV6-1 and TRBJ2-3; 9 bases map to TRBD2. The CDR3 contains 14 residues. After removal of 2 bases from V and 4 bases from J, the junction contained 1 base not matched to a gene. Germline V lookup: CDR1 MNHNS, CDR2 SASEGT. In DNA, the CDR3 is TGTGCCAGCAGTGAACTAGCGGGACCAGATACGCAGTATTTT. Translated, it gives CASSELAGPDTQYF.

This clone showed up just once. This sequence joins TRBV10-3 and TRBJ2-2, with TRBD2 identical over 8 bases. The CDR3 has 14 amino acids. Germline values: CDR1 ENHRY, CDR2 SYGVKD. After removal of 5 bases from V and 5 bases from J, the junction contained 4 bases not matched to a gene. The DNA for the CDR3 is TGTGCCATCAGTCGGGAGGGGGGGACCGGGGAGCTGTTTTTT. Encoded protein: CAISREGGTGELFF.

This rearrangement joins TRBV4-1 to TRBJ1-2; 8 nucleotides align to TRBD1. This CDR3 spans 16 amino acids. With V trimmed by 3 bases and J by 5 bases, 11 bases remained unmatched. Germline V lookup: CDR1 MGHRA, CDR2 YSYEKL. CDR3 DNA: TGCGCCAGCAGCCATGGACCGGGACAGGATTATTATGGCTACACCTTC. This codes for CASSHGPGQDYYGYTF.

This sequence joins TRBV9 and TRBJ2-1; TRBD1 aligns across 9 bases. The CDR3 is made up of 14 amino acids. Looked up from germline, CDR1 is SGDLS and CDR2 is YYNGEE. V lost 0 bases to trimming and J lost 10 bases; unmatched junction nucleotides: 5. This CDR3 is CASSVVGQGFEQFF. The CDR3 DNA reads as TGTGCCAGCAGCGTAGTGGGACAGGGTTTCGAGCAGTTCTTC. The full variable domain, in which reference TRBV9 and TRBJ2-1 provide the parts outside the CDR3, is DSGVTQTPKHLITATGQRVTLRCSPRSGDLSVYWYQQSLDQGLQFLIQYYNGEERAKGNILERFSAQQFPDLHSELNLSSLELGDSALYFCASSVVGQGFEQFFGPGTRLTVL.

The chain combines TRBV27 with TRBJ2-1, with TRBD2 identical over 8 bases. This CDR3 comprises 14 residues. After removal of 3 bases from V and 6 bases from J, the junction contained 4 bases not matched to a gene. Germline assignment: CDR1 MNHEY and CDR2 SMNVEV (reference sequence). The CDR3 spells CASSFSGNSNEQFF. CDR3 sequence (DNA): TGTGCCAGCAGTTTTAGCGGGAATAGCAATGAGCAGTTCTTC.

The chain combines TRBV5-1 with TRBJ2-1; 8 bases fit TRBD2. Per germline, CDR1 SGHRS and CDR2 YFSETQ. The CDR3 covers 14 residues. J gave up 5 bases and V 4 bases, and 5 bases lay outside the gene matches. CDR3 protein: CASSKLAEDNEQFF. The CDR3 DNA sequence: TGCGCCAGCAGCAAACTAGCGGAGGACAATGAGCAGTTCTTC. Together with reference TRBV5-1 and TRBJ2-1, the CDR3 gives the full variable domain: KAGVTQTPRYLIKTRGQQVTLSCSPISGHRSVSWYQQTPGQGLQFLFEYFSETQRNKGNFPGRFSGRQFSNSRSEMNVSTLELGDSALYLCASSKLAEDNEQFFGPGTRLTVL.

This chain connects TRBV7-3 to TRBJ2-7; 8 nucleotides agree with TRBD2. The length of the CDR3 is 14 residues. Germline V CDR1 and CDR2: SGHTA, FQGTGA. The ends lost 5 bases at V and 7 bases at J; junction bases unmatched: 10. The CDR3: CASSHGRGSSEQYF. For the CDR3, the DNA is TGTGCCAGCAGCCACGGGAGGGGAAGTTCTGAGCAGTACTTC. Together with reference TRBV7-3 and TRBJ2-7, the CDR3 gives the full variable domain: GAGVSQTPSNKVTEKGKYVELRCDPISGHTALYWYRQSLGQGPEFLIYFQGTGAADDSGLPNDRFFAVRPEGSVSTLKIQRTERGDSAVYLCASSHGRGSSEQYFGPGTRLTVT.

This chain joins TRBV5-1 and TRBJ2-5; 8 bases match TRBD2. Germline V gives CDR1 SGHRS, CDR2 YFSETQ. J gave up 2 bases and V 0 bases, and 6 bases lay outside the gene matches. This CDR3 spans 16 amino acids. The CDR3 DNA follows: TGCGCCAGCAGCTTGGTTCCAGCGGGAGTACAAGAGACCCAGTACTTC. Translation: CASSLVPAGVQETQYF.

The chain employs TRBV28 and TRBJ2-7, with D perhaps matching TRBD1 (5 bases). V was cut by 6 bases and J by 4 bases, with 10 bases left in between. The germline V gene has CDR1 MDHEN and CDR2 SYDVKM. This CDR3 region has 12 residues. The DNA of the CDR3 is TGTGCCAGCAGCTCCCCAGGGTACGAGCAGTACTTC. As protein: CASSSPGYEQYF.

The rearrangement joins TRBV7-2 to TRBJ2-7, with unresolved D. This CDR3 has 15 amino acids. Trimming stripped 5 bases from V and 2 bases from J, with 16 bases between. Germline CDR1 reads SGHTA; CDR2 reads FQGNSA. The CDR3: CASSPSYVLTYEQYF. CDR3 bases: TGTGCCAGCAGCCCATCCTACGTCTTAACCTACGAGCAGTACTTC. The whole variable domain, remainder taken from reference TRBV7-2 and TRBJ2-7, is GAGVSQSPSNKVTEKGKDVELRCDPISGHTALYWYRQSLGQGLEFLIYFQGNSAPDKSGLPSDRFSAERTGGSVSTLTIQRTQQEDSAVYLCASSPSYVLTYEQYFGPGTRLTVT.

This chain uses TRBV19 with TRBJ1-1, with a tentative D call TRBD1 (6 bases). The germline V gene has CDR1 LNHDA and CDR2 SQIVND (reference sequence). V gave up 6 bases and J gave up 4 bases, with 12 bases separating them. The CDR3 contains 13 residues. CDR3 DNA sequence: TGTGCCAGTAGGTCAACAGGGCCCACTGAAGCTTTCTTT. Amino acids: CASRSTGPTEAFF.

The chain has TRBV28 and TRBJ1-3; 9 bases are shared with TRBD1. The CDR3 is 16 residues long. After removal of 1 base from V and 3 bases from J, the junction contained 4 bases not matched to a gene. Germline V CDR1 and CDR2: MDHEN, SYDVKM. CDR3: CASSLLQGAYGNTIYF. The CDR3 coding sequence is TGTGCCAGCAGTTTATTACAGGGGGCGTATGGAAACACCATATATTTT.

The gene calls are TRBV2 and TRBJ2-7, with D perhaps TRBD1 (6 bases). The CDR3 has 15 residues. V was shortened by 5 bases and J by 3 bases, with 17 bases between the two germline ends. Germline CDR1 reads SNHLY; CDR2 reads FYNNEI. The CDR3 bases are TGTGCCAGCAGTCTAAACAGGGAAAATCGCTACGAGCAGTACTTC. Translation gives CASSLNRENRYEQYF.

The chain combines TRBV2 with TRBJ2-5; 12 positions match TRBD2. The CDR3 length is 16 residues. V trimming: 7 bases; J trimming: 4 bases; junction bases outside the gene matches: 10. Germline lookup yields CDR1 SNHLY and CDR2 FYNNEI. CDR3 residues: CASNGLAGGPRETQYF. The CDR3 bases are TGTGCCAGCAACGGGCTAGCGGGAGGGCCGAGAGAGACCCAGTACTTC.

The chain combines TRBV7-8 with TRBJ2-1; D might be TRBD2 (6 bases). V was cut by 1 base and J by 0 bases, with 13 bases left in between. CDR1 and CDR2 (germline): SGHVS, FQNEAQ. The CDR3 is made up of 17 amino acids. The DNA for the CDR3 is TGTGCCAGCAGCTTAGATAGCGGAGTTAGCTCCTACAATGAGCAGTTCTTC. It yields the protein CASSLDSGVSSYNEQFF.

This rearrangement joins TRBV18 to TRBJ2-7; 10 bases are shared with TRBD2. This CDR3 region has 14 residues. The J segment lost 5 bases and the V segment lost 6 bases, leaving 7 bases of the junction unmatched. Germline-derived CDR1 and CDR2 are KGHSH and LQKENI. CDR3: CASSRVLAGDEQYF. The CDR3, as DNA: TGTGCCAGCTCCCGGGTCCTAGCGGGAGACGAGCAGTACTTC.

The genes are TRBV29-1 and TRBJ2-2; the match to TRBD1 covers 7 bases. Germline loops: CDR1 SQVTM, CDR2 ANQGSEA. There are 14 residues in the CDR3. Losses at the gene ends were 7 bases for V and 1 base for J; bases not matched to a gene: 6. For the CDR3, the DNA is TGCAGCGGGACCCGGGACAGGAACACCGGGGAGCTGTTTTTT. It translates to CSGTRDRNTGELFF.

The table lists this clone with a count of one. The chain links TRBV9 to TRBJ2-7; 7 nucleotides agree with TRBD2. CDR3 length: 15 residues. V gave up 4 bases and J gave up 2 bases; unmatched junction bases: 9. Germline loops: CDR1 SGDLS, CDR2 YYNGEE. The CDR3 nucleotides read TGTGCCAGCAGCTCCCAAGGCGGGGGAGCCTACGAGCAGTACTTC. Translation gives CASSSQGGGAYEQYF.

The rearrangement links TRBV27 to TRBJ2-7, with D tentatively TRBD1 (6 bases). V lost 5 bases and J lost 3, with 17 bases in between. CDR1 and CDR2 from the germline V gene are MNHEY and SMNVEV (reference sequence). The CDR3 contains 15 residues. This chain's CDR3 is CASSLRRDKHYEQYF. CDR3 DNA sequence: TGTGCCAGCAGTCTCCGTCGGGACAAGCACTACGAGCAGTACTTC.

This chain links TRBV19 with TRBJ2-1; 10 bases fit TRBD1. J was trimmed by 4 bases and V by 0 bases; bases with no gene match: 6. The CDR3 sequence is 17 residues long. Germline V gene sequence: CDR1 LNHDA, CDR2 SQIVND (reference sequence). CDR3 region: CASSIDHGTGAYNEQFF. The DNA for the CDR3 is TGTGCCAGTAGTATAGACCACGGGACAGGGGCGTACAATGAGCAGTTCTTC.

This sequence joins TRBV6-5 and TRBJ1-5; 9 nucleotides line up with TRBD1. The CDR3 is 15 amino acids. CDR1 is MNHEY and CDR2 is SVGAGI in the germline V gene. With 2 bases clipped from V and 3 bases from J, the junction kept 2 bases outside the gene matches. CDR3 region: CASSYGTGNNQPQHF. CDR3 in DNA: TGTGCCAGCAGTTACGGGACAGGGAACAATCAGCCCCAGCATTTT.

This chain uses TRBV25-1 with TRBJ1-2, with D possibly being TRBD1 (5 bases). The germline CDR1 and CDR2 sequences are MGHDK and SYGVNS. Trimming left V 7 bases short and J 3 bases short, with 12 bases between. The CDR3 sequence is 13 residues long. DNA of the CDR3: TGTGCCAGCATCTGGAGGGGTTACTATGGCTACACCTTC. This translates into CASIWRGYYGYTF.